This T cell receptor (beta chain) was observed in a study of graft-versus-host responses after intestinal transplantation. In the study overall: Isolated intestinal, liver-intestinal, or multivisceral transplants had been given to the recipients.

This CDR3 region has 15 residues. V lost 0 bases and J lost 2, with 9 bases in between. Germline V CDR1 and CDR2: SGHNT, YYREEE (reference sequence). Repertoires were generated with immunoSEQ multiplex PCR, while TCRdb's copy carries only in-frame clones and drops some. The sample shows roughly 100,000 clones, less than 90% of them seen only once. On this clone itself: As yet, its antigen is unknown.

Overall study findings and caveats: Peak circulating GvH clone levels tracked with early post-transplant HvG declines.

The receptor was isolated from a human donor who received an intestinal transplant. V is TRBV5-4 and J is TRBJ1-5; D is possibly TRBD1 (5 bases). The sequencing here drew on unstimulated CD4+ T cells sorted from spleen or lymph node cells, taken before intestinal transplant. CDR3 region: CASSLGGTRNQPQHF. The CDR3 nucleotides are TGTGCCAGCAGCTTGGGGGGCACGCGCAATCAGCCCCAGCATTTT.